What follows describes a single T cell receptor (beta chain). A single count supports this clone. Its antigen is currently not known. It has no much larger one-base neighbor in the sample; base qualities were not kept. Using the deep immunoSEQ assay, multiplex PCR amplified TCR CDR3 regions from genomic DNA. Extracted genomic DNA from each cell subset was spread evenly across all wells of several immunoSEQ 96-well plates, with each plate serving as a replicate. For sorted subsets, 150 to 250 ng of genomic DNA, equivalent to around 29,000 T cell genomes, went into each replicate PCR. Purified libraries were quantified with a Qubit 3.0 fluorometer, sized on a Bioanalyzer 2100, and re-quantified with the KAPA Library Quantification kit. Every immunoSEQ 96-well plate was sequenced on a separate single-read 150-cycle Illumina NextSeq 550 flow cell. Per the source publication's procedure: Because the immunoSEQ output included only junctional sequences and no quality scores, the filtering could not be the same as the filtering used for full-length reads. Sequences were annotated with PyIR, a Python wrapper for IgBLAST v1.9, and V/J genes and CDR3 were assigned using IMGT germline references. Reads were removed for weak V/J assignments (E-value above 1e-6), missing CDR3, stop codons, out-of-frame junctions, or ambiguous translated residues. V3J clonotypes were defined as sequences sharing an identical inferred V gene, J gene, and CDR3 amino acid sequence. To compute the percentage overlap between repertoires, the number of shared unique clonotypes was divided by the size of the smaller repertoire. RTK rarefaction, the Chao1 estimator, and Recon v2.1 estimates of unobserved clonotypes were used to assess repertoire richness. Generation probabilities for all TCRbeta clonotypes obtained by the gDNA method from a few donors were computed using OLGA. Sourced from immuneACCESS, this table was stored by TCRdb with only in-frame sequences that have V and J called. A share of the clones is absent; for the studies checked, an unresolved V gene accounts for under half, and the remainder has no known explanation. V and J calls plus clone size are reproduced from that table; the DNA served to infer D and trimming. This sample gives about 340,000 clones in total; about 70% of them show up just once. The ten top clones hold 8.5% to 12% of the sample.

These data originate in a study of shared clonotypes between healthy human individuals (dated by TCRdb to 2019 to 2021). In the study overall: The cohort comprised two women and a few men aged 18 to 49 years. For each donor, three plates each were used for CD4 naive and CD4 memory, two plates were used for CD8 naive, and one plate was used for CD8 memory. To estimate repertoire size and how much clonotype sharing occurs between individuals, the study deeply sequenced the blood TCR repertoires of five or six healthy adults. Libraries were prepared and TCR repertoires were sequenced by different laboratories using diverse techniques, in order to increase sequencing depth and limit assay-specific biases. Per donor, leukapheresis produced somewhere between about 0.94 and 9 billion PBMCs. Overall results and qualifications from the work: Pairwise subsampling led to the expectation that sequencing depth would affect the degree of clonotype sharing among donors. Only blood was sampled, and tissue TCR repertoires likely differ from those in blood. The genetic and exposure-history diversity represented was limited by the small number of donors. Compared with non-shared clonotypes, the clonotypes found in all four sorted-subset donors had higher generation probabilities. Rarefaction of sorted-subset datasets indicated incomplete sequencing despite the large sequencing depth. Naive subsets generally had larger estimated clonotype richness than memory subsets. Approximately 4.8% of naive CD4, 3.5% of naive CD8, about 2.1% of memory CD4, and more than 0.35% of memory CD8 clonotypes were shared across several donors.

The CDR3 numbers 14 residues from cysteine through phenylalanine. The kept DNA is CDR3 alone, 42 bases in frame from the first base. From the germline V gene, CDR1 is SNHLY and CDR2 is FYNNEI. A distance of 13 bases separates the germline ends of V and J, which lose 6 bases and 5 bases respectively. The donors were healthy, HIV-negative adults who had no recently reported acute infections or vaccinations. Only Caucasian adults living in Nashville, Tennessee, USA were represented among the donors. CD4+ T cells were enriched by magnetic negative selection, after which naive cells were positively selected on CD45RA and the negative fraction was taken as the memory subset. After blood collection by leukapheresis, PBMCs were isolated using Ficoll-Histopaque density gradient centrifugation and then cryopreserved in the vapor phase of liquid nitrogen. Analytical flow cytometry was used to check the purity and quantity of every magnetically sorted T cell population. From each sorted fraction, genomic DNA was isolated and quantified by UV absorbance on a Nanodrop 2000c.

The sample consisted of memory CD4+ T cells sorted from blood. The cell subset or site label, read with the paper, signifies: CD45RA-negative fraction. The receptor chain draws on TRBV2 and TRBJ1-4; TRBD1 is possibly the D segment (6 matching bases). The clonotype originates from a man aged 25-45 years in good health. The CDR3 reads as follows: CASRVWTENEKLFF. The nucleotide sequence is given as TGTGCCAGCAGGGTTTGGACAGAGAATGAAAAACTGTTTTTT.